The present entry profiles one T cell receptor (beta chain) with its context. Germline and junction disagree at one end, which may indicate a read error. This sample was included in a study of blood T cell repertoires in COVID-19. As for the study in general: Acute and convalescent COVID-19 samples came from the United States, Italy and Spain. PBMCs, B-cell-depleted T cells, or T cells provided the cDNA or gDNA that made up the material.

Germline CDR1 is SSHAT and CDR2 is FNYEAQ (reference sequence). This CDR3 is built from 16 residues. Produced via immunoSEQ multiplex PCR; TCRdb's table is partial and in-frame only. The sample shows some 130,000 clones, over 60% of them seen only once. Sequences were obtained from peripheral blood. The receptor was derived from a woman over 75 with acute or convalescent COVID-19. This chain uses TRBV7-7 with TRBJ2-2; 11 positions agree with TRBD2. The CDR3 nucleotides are TGTGCTAGCAGCACGGGGACTAGCGGCAACACCGGGGAGCTGTTTTTT. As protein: CASSTGTSGNTGELFF.